The 16 T cell receptor beta chains listed next were all sequenced from one sample in a study of identical twins. MiXCR, run by TCRdb on the 5' RACE reads, gives a single entry per CDR3 protein. The table has roughly 710,000 distinct CDR3 sequences, approximately 6% seen once; the top ten hold approximately 2%. Sequencing input: naive T cells sorted from blood. These receptors came from a man younger than 35 in good health.

At least ten counts were recorded for this clonotype. CDR3 in amino acids: CASDPRGDTGYTF. The DNA for the CDR3 is TGCGCCAGCGACCCGCGAGGCGACACGGGCTACACCTTC. V gene TRBV5-1 combines with J gene TRBJ1-2; no firm D call. Trimming pared 7 bases from V and 8 bases from J, leaving 18 bases between. Germline CDR1 reads SGHRS; CDR2 reads YFSETQ. The CDR3 totals 13 residues.

This clonotype appeared many times. The J gene is TRBJ2-5, the V gene TRBV20-1, with 9 bases identical to TRBD2. V was clipped by 6 bases and J by 3 bases; unmatched bases: 11. In germline, CDR1 is DFQATT, CDR2 SNEGSKA (reference sequence). The CDR3 runs 15 residues. CDR3 nucleotide sequence: TGCAGTGCCAAGCTTCTAGCGGGGCTGGAAGAGACCCAGTACTTC. Encoded protein: CSAKLLAGLEETQYF.

This clonotype has a count of ten or more. The CDR3 bases are TGTGCCATTTTGGACAGGTCTAACACCGGGGAGCTGTTTTTT. Translation gives CAILDRSNTGELFF. The chain is built from TRBV10-3 and TRBJ2-2, with 7 positions matching TRBD1. With 9 bases clipped from V and 2 bases from J, the junction kept 6 bases outside the gene matches. The CDR3 is 14 amino acids. Germline assignment: CDR1 ENHRY and CDR2 SYGVKD.

This clonotype was seen at least ten times. The V call is TRBV3-1, the J call TRBJ1-1; no firm D call. The V end lost 4 bases, the J end lost 3 bases, and 6 bases lay between the germline ends. The CDR3 length is 12 residues. Germline V gives CDR1 LGHDT, CDR2 YNNKEL (reference sequence). The CDR3: CASSLRHTEAFF. The CDR3 DNA sequence: TGTGCCAGCAGCCTCCGGCACACTGAAGCTTTCTTT.

This clonotype has a count of ten or more. The rearrangement links TRBV24-1 to TRBJ2-3; D uncertain. The V end was cut by 2 bases, the J end by 8 bases, with 25 bases between. This CDR3 has 18 residues. The germline gives CDR1 KGHDR, CDR2 SFDVKD. The CDR3 reads CATSDSPFTRGPERTQYF. Written as DNA, the CDR3 is TGTGCCACCAGTGATTCCCCTTTCACGCGAGGTCCTGAACGTACGCAGTATTTT.

This clonotype occurred many times. An end of the junction differs from the germline gene, which may be a read error. V usage is TRBV12-3 or TRBV12-4 and J usage is TRBJ2-3; D not resolved. The CDR3 spans 8 residues. Written as DNA, the CDR3 is TGTGCCAGCCAAAATCTGGATTTT. It translates to CASQNLDF.

This clonotype was counted a few times. J is TRBJ1-3 and V is TRBV5-1; 7 bases are a match to TRBD1. Germline lookup yields CDR1 SGHRS and CDR2 YFSETQ. The ends lost 4 bases at V and 8 bases at J; junction bases unmatched: 6. The CDR3 has 13 residues. Here the CDR3 reads CASSITGEDTIYF. Here the CDR3 DNA reads TGCGCCAGCAGCATAACAGGGGAGGACACCATATATTTT. Using reference TRBV5-1 and TRBJ1-3 for the parts outside the CDR3, the full variable domain is KAGVTQTPRYLIKTRGQQVTLSCSPISGHRSVSWYQQTPGQGLQFLFEYFSETQRNKGNFPGRFSGRQFSNSRSEMNVSTLELGDSALYLCASSITGEDTIYFGEGSWLTVV.

CDR3 sequence reads: CASSESGSDTQYF. CDR3 coding DNA: TGTGCCAGCAGTGAAAGTGGATCAGATACGCAGTATTTT. The chain couples TRBV2 to TRBJ2-3; D call uncertain. V was shortened by 2 bases and J by 4 bases, with 7 bases between the two germline ends. CDR1 and CDR2 (germline): SNHLY, FYNNEI. There are 13 residues in the CDR3.

This clonotype was counted ten times or more. The V and J genes are TRBV24-1 and TRBJ2-7; 8 nucleotides agree with TRBD2. CDR1 is KGHDR and CDR2 is SFDVKD in the germline V gene. V was clipped by 4 bases and J by 0 bases; unmatched bases: 4. This CDR3 is 15 amino acids long. CDR3 in amino acids: CATSDSTSGSYEQYF. The CDR3 DNA reads TGTGCCACCAGTGACTCCACTAGCGGCTCCTACGAGCAGTACTTC.

This clonotype was seen repeatedly, ten times or more. The V and J genes are TRBV5-1 and TRBJ2-1; 8 bases match TRBD1. The CDR3 length is 19 residues. CDR1 is SGHRS and CDR2 is YFSETQ in the germline V gene. V was clipped by 4 bases and J by 4 bases; unmatched bases: 19. The CDR3 region is CASSRRRQGLESGYNEQFF. As DNA, the CDR3 is TGCGCCAGCAGCCGCCGCAGACAGGGGCTGGAAAGCGGGTACAATGAGCAGTTCTTC.

The chain employs TRBV7-6 and TRBJ2-5; 14 bases fit TRBD2. Per the germline V gene, CDR1 is SGHVS and CDR2 is FNYEAQ. The trim removed 6 bases at V and 2 bases at J, leaving 11 bases unmatched. This CDR3 is built from 18 residues. CDR3 protein: CASSTRLAGGSSQETQYF. The CDR3 DNA follows: TGTGCCAGCAGTACTAGACTAGCGGGAGGGTCTTCGCAAGAGACCCAGTACTTC.

Many counts were recorded for this clonotype. The gene calls are TRBV15 and TRBJ2-3; tentatively, D is TRBD1 (6 bases). Germline V gives CDR1 LNHNV, CDR2 YYDKDF (reference sequence). V lost 2 bases to trimming and J lost 2 bases, with 17 bases between them. The CDR3 consists of 17 residues. The CDR3 coding sequence is TGTGCCACCAGCAGAACCTACGGATGGGACACCACAGATACGCAGTATTTT. Translated, it gives CATSRTYGWDTTDTQYF. Full variable domain (outside the CDR3, taken from reference TRBV15 and TRBJ2-3): DAMVIQNPRYQVTQFGKPVTLSCSQTLNHNVMYWYQQKSSQAPKLLFHYYDKDFNNEADTPDNFQSRRPNTSFCFLDIRSPGLGDTAMYLCATSRTYGWDTTDTQYFGPGTRLTVL.

This clonotype has at least ten counts. The chain is built from TRBV20-1 and TRBJ2-3, with TRBD2 identical over 14 bases. This CDR3 contains 15 residues. Germline assignment: CDR1 DFQATT and CDR2 SNEGSKA (reference sequence). Losses at the gene ends were 5 bases for V and 4 bases for J; bases not matched to a gene: 5. The CDR3 protein is CSAQGLAGAPDTQYF. CDR3 DNA sequence: TGCAGTGCTCAGGGACTAGCGGGAGCCCCAGATACGCAGTATTTT.

The CDR3 nucleotides read TGTGCCAGCAGCTTAGGGGCCTCATCCTACGAGCAGTACTTC. Translated, it gives CASSLGASSYEQYF. The rearrangement uses TRBV7-3 and TRBJ2-7; a weak D match, TRBD1 (5 bases). Germline assignment: CDR1 SGHTA and CDR2 FQGTGA. Trimming took off 2 bases at V and 1 base at J, with 9 bases between the two ends. This CDR3 contains 14 residues.

The V call is TRBV13, the J call TRBJ1-5; D possibly corresponds to TRBD1 (6 bases). Trimming stripped 0 bases from V and 0 bases from J, with 24 bases between. The CDR3 totals 21 residues. The germline V gene encodes CDR1 PRHDT and CDR2 FYEKMQ (reference sequence). The CDR3 bases are TGTGCCAGCAGCTTAGGGGAGTATGGGGGCCCACCCGAATATAGCAATCAGCCCCAGCATTTT. It is translated as CASSLGEYGGPPEYSNQPQHF.

This clonotype was observed many times. The chain joins TRBV5-1 to TRBJ1-5, with D perhaps matching TRBD1 (6 bases). Trimming took 4 bases from V and 6 from J, leaving 17 bases between them. There are 15 residues in the CDR3. Germline CDR1 and CDR2: SGHRS and YFSETQ. The DNA of the CDR3 is TGCGCCAGCAGCCCACAGGGTAATGGGGCTCAGCCCCAGCATTTT. It codes for CASSPQGNGAQPQHF.